This TCR beta chain stems from a study of OX40 agonist ivuxolimab in advanced cancers. Background on the study: Treatment of patients was with ivuxolimab, an agonistic anti-OX40 (CD134) antibody. At roughly 80% male, the cohort had a mean age of about 55 years, ranging from about 23 to 79. Anti-PD-1, anti-PD-L1 or anti-CTLA-4 therapy given earlier was allowed, and roughly 40% had some.

As for this clone: Its antigen is not identified.

Study findings and constraints: Also present in some nonresponders was a low level of normalized T-cell clonal expansion.

Assay used: immunoSEQ multiplex PCR; TCRdb lists only in-frame clones, some missing. The profile covers about 50,000 clones, with 80% appearing a single time and about 3.9% taken by the ten largest. This specimen consisted of CD4+ or CD8+ T cells sorted from blood, obtained in a trial of the OX40 agonist ivuxolimab. The sequence came from an adult with an advanced solid tumor such as melanoma, head and neck, liver or kidney cancer.

Here the CDR3 reads CASSQGNRYGYTF. The DNA for the CDR3 is TGCGCCAGCAGCCAAGGCAACAGATATGGCTACACCTTC. The chain joins TRBV4-3 to TRBJ1-2; D remains unclear. The germline gives CDR1 LGHNA, CDR2 YSLEER. This CDR3 comprises 13 residues. Trimming left V 1 base short and J 5 bases short, with 8 bases between.